Shown below are 10 T cell receptor beta chains from a single sample sequenced in a study of shared clonotypes between healthy human individuals. Sequencing was performed with immunoSEQ multiplex PCR; in TCRdb, only in-frame clones are kept and a portion is missing. The data show around 1.1 million clones, roughly 74% seen once. Sequencing was performed on memory CD4+ T cells from PBMCs. The subset is: CD45RA-negative fraction. The receptor source for this set is a man between 18 and 35 years old in good health. Some clones in this sample may be carry-over from other donors' samples.

This chain uses TRBV11-2 with TRBJ2-1, with D maybe TRBD1 (7 bases). V dropped 2 bases and J dropped 4 bases, with 15 bases sitting between them. The CDR3 has 16 residues. Germline loops: CDR1 SGHAT, CDR2 FQNNGV. The CDR3, as DNA: TGTGCCAGCAGCTTAAGGCGGGCAGGGGGGTACAATGAGCAGTTCTTC. Amino acids: CASSLRRAGGYNEQFF.

CDR3 bases: TGTGCCAGCAGCTTGTTGACCCCGCGGCAGCCCCAGCATTTT. Amino acid sequence: CASSLLTPRQPQHF. The J gene is TRBJ1-5, the V gene TRBV5-8; D not resolved. Trimming took off 1 base at V and 7 bases at J, with 12 bases between the two ends. CDR3 length equals 14 residues. From germline, CDR1 is SGHTS and CDR2 YDEGEE.

The rearrangement joins TRBV5-1 to TRBJ2-7, with D perhaps TRBD1 (5 bases). V was cut by 0 bases and J by 3 bases, with 10 bases left in between. From germline, CDR1 is SGHRS and CDR2 YFSETQ. The CDR3 has 14 residues. CDR3 sequence: CASSLGQRDYEQYF. The CDR3 bases are TGCGCCAGCAGCTTGGGACAGAGAGACTACGAGCAGTACTTC.

This clone was found once. The J gene is TRBJ2-6, the V gene TRBV5-1; 8 bases fit TRBD2. The V gene end was trimmed by 2 bases and the J gene end by 0 bases; junction bases not matched to a gene: 4. Per the germline V gene, CDR1 is SGHRS and CDR2 is YFSETQ. CDR3 length: 17 residues. The CDR3 coding sequence is TGCGCCAGCAGCTTCCTTAGCGGGACCTCTGGGGCCAACGTCCTGACTTTC. It translates to CASSFLSGTSGANVLTF.

V usage is TRBV5-1 and J usage is TRBJ1-2, with 10 bases identical to TRBD1. Per germline, CDR1 SGHRS and CDR2 YFSETQ. Germline trimming cut 0 bases from V and 2 bases from J; bases unmatched to any gene: 1. The CDR3 spans 15 residues. The CDR3 nucleotides are TGCGCCAGCAGCTTGGGGGACAGGGGAAACTATGGCTACACCTTC. Its translation: CASSLGDRGNYGYTF.

The V call is TRBV9, the J call TRBJ2-7, with 8 bases aligning to TRBD2. J was trimmed by 0 bases and V by 4 bases; bases with no gene match: 6. Germline-derived CDR1 and CDR2 are SGDLS and YYNGEE. This CDR3 has 15 residues. The CDR3 region is CASSPLSGSSYEQYF. The CDR3 nucleotides read TGTGCCAGCAGCCCTCTCAGCGGGAGCTCCTACGAGCAGTACTTC.

On this clone: Other DNA sequences in the sample encode the same CDR3. The chain recombines TRBV7-9 with TRBJ1-3; 7 nucleotides match TRBD1. The V gene end was trimmed by 5 bases and the J gene end by 0 bases; junction bases not matched to a gene: 7. The V gene's germline CDR1 is SEHNR and CDR2 FQNEAQ (reference sequence). This CDR3 has 16 residues. The DNA of the CDR3 is TGTGCCAGCAGCCTCCCGGGACAGACCTCTGGAAACACCATATATTTT. It encodes CASSLPGQTSGNTIYF.

This clone was detected a few times. Distinct nucleotide sequences in the sample also encode this CDR3. This sequence joins TRBV20-1 and TRBJ2-3; D not resolved. The length of the CDR3 is 10 residues. Trimming left V 3 bases short and J 4 bases short, with 2 bases between. Germline lookup yields CDR1 DFQATT and CDR2 SNEGSKA (reference sequence). The CDR3: CSASPDTQYF. CDR3 coding DNA: TGCAGTGCTAGTCCAGATACGCAGTATTTT.

The genes are TRBV18 and TRBJ2-5, with 8 nucleotides matching TRBD1. Per the germline V gene, CDR1 is KGHSH and CDR2 is LQKENI. CDR3 size: 15 residues. V shed 3 bases and J 5 bases; nucleotides not matched to a gene: 8. CDR3 loop: CASSPQGALGETQYF. The CDR3 DNA sequence: TGTGCCAGCTCACCTCAGGGGGCTTTGGGGGAGACCCAGTACTTC.

The chain recombines TRBV15 with TRBJ2-1, with 14 nucleotides matching TRBD2. The CDR3 has 15 residues. The germline V gene encodes CDR1 LNHNV and CDR2 YYDKDF (reference sequence). Trimming cost V 6 bases and J 8 bases; bases outside gene matches: 6. The CDR3 sequence is CATRTSGRGFDEQFF. The CDR3 bases are TGTGCCACCAGGACTAGCGGGAGGGGTTTCGATGAGCAGTTCTTC.